This T cell receptor (beta chain) was documented in a study of blood T cell repertoires in COVID-19. At the level of the study: There were acute and convalescent COVID-19 samples, and they came from the United States, Italy and Spain. T cells, B-cell-depleted T cells, or PBMCs provided the cDNA or gDNA that served as material.

How the authors handled the data: Estimation of nucleated cell counts relied on the amplification of reference gene primers. Sequencing was performed with immunoSEQ multiplex PCR; in TCRdb, only in-frame clones are kept and a portion is missing. The DNA was the basis for D and trimming; V, J and clone size are from that table. The sample lists 110,000 or so clones, over 65% occurring once. This clonotype was sampled from a woman aged 40-49 years with acute or convalescent COVID-19. Specimen: peripheral blood.

CDR3 loop: CASSLDLGGEGQPQHF. DNA of the CDR3: TGTGCCAGCAGCTTAGATCTTGGGGGGGAGGGTCAGCCCCAGCATTTT. The rearrangement uses TRBV11-2 and TRBJ1-5, with D perhaps TRBD1 (5 bases). The CDR3 totals 16 residues. Germline V lookup: CDR1 SGHAT, CDR2 FQNNGV. V was clipped by 0 bases and J by 6 bases, with 15 bases between them.